This entry lists 27 T cell receptor beta chains sequenced from one sample in a study of cytomegalovirus exposure and HLA in healthy donors. Primers for the PCR totalled 60 Vbeta and 13 Jbeta. Generated by immunoSEQ multiplex PCR, the TCRdb table keeps only in-frame clones and is missing some. The table includes some 65,000 clones, approximately 60% detected once. Input material: PBMCs. Every receptor here comes from a man under 40 in good health and CMV-seronegative.

The rearrangement joins TRBV2 to TRBJ1-2; 11 bases are shared with TRBD1. CDR3 length: 13 amino acids. Germline loops: CDR1 SNHLY, CDR2 FYNNEI. J was trimmed by 7 bases and V by 5 bases; bases with no gene match: 3. The CDR3 DNA reads as TGTGCCAGCAGTCGGACAGGGGGCGGTGGCTACACCTTC. Protein: CASSRTGGGGYTF.

The table lists this clone with a few counts. The J gene is TRBJ1-2, the V gene TRBV15; D is undetermined. Trimming removed 8 bases from V and 3 bases from J, with 10 bases in between. The CDR3 has 12 residues. In germline, CDR1 is LNHNV, CDR2 YYDKDF (reference sequence). For the CDR3, the DNA is TGTGCCACCGGCGCCGGGGACTATGGCTACACCTTC. Protein sequence: CATGAGDYGYTF. The full variable domain, with the rest looked up from reference TRBV15 and TRBJ1-2, is DAMVIQNPRYQVTQFGKPVTLSCSQTLNHNVMYWYQQKSSQAPKLLFHYYDKDFNNEADTPDNFQSRRPNTSFCFLDIRSPGLGDTAMYLCATGAGDYGYTFGSGTRLTVV.

This rearrangement joins TRBV5-1 to TRBJ1-2, with D unresolved. This CDR3 region has 12 residues. CDR1 is SGHRS and CDR2 is YFSETQ in the germline V gene. V was trimmed by 3 bases and J by 9 bases, leaving 12 bases between them. The CDR3 loop reads CASSSGDGSYTF. DNA for the CDR3: TGCGCCAGCAGCTCTGGCGACGGGAGCTACACCTTC.

This sequence joins TRBV30 and TRBJ1-2; D remains ambiguous. CDR1 is GTSNPN and CDR2 is SVGIG in the germline V gene (reference sequence). V was shortened by 5 bases and J by 5 bases, with 9 bases between the two germline ends. CDR3 length equals 11 residues. The CDR3 sequence: CAWLTEYGYTF. The CDR3 DNA reads as TGTGCCTGGTTAACCGAGTATGGCTACACCTTC.

V and J are TRBV7-2 and TRBJ1-2; possibly TRBD1 for D (5 bases). CDR3 length: 13 residues. V was clipped by 5 bases and J by 4 bases, with 11 bases between them. Germline V gene data show CDR1 as SGHTA and CDR2 as FQGNSA. CDR3 residues: CASSPDSSYGYTF. The CDR3 DNA sequence: TGTGCCAGCAGCCCTGACAGTTCCTATGGCTACACCTTC.

The chain has TRBV7-2 and TRBJ2-7; TRBD2 matches 9 bases. Germline V lookup: CDR1 SGHTA, CDR2 FQGNSA. The junction had 7 bases not matched to a gene; V was cut back by 4 bases and J by 3 bases. The CDR3 has 15 residues. In nucleotides, the CDR3 is TGTGCCAGCAGCTCAGAGGCGGGGGGGCTCTACGAGCAGTACTTC. It is translated as CASSSEAGGLYEQYF. Complete variable domain (other parts from reference TRBV7-2 and TRBJ2-7): GAGVSQSPSNKVTEKGKDVELRCDPISGHTALYWYRQSLGQGLEFLIYFQGNSAPDKSGLPSDRFSAERTGGSVSTLTIQRTQQEDSAVYLCASSSEAGGLYEQYFGPGTRLTVT.

The chain has TRBV4-1 and TRBJ1-6; TRBD1 is a possible D gene (5 bases). Trimming stripped 3 bases from V and 4 bases from J, with 13 bases between. This CDR3 is built from 16 residues. Germline V gene data show CDR1 as MGHRA and CDR2 as YSYEKL. The CDR3 loop is CASSQSGNFYNSPLHF. The CDR3 nucleotides are TGCGCCAGCAGCCAGTCAGGGAATTTTTATAATTCACCCCTCCACTTT.

This chain joins TRBV6-1 and TRBJ2-1; 7 positions agree with TRBD1. CDR1 is MNHNS and CDR2 is SASEGT in the germline V gene. V lost 5 bases, J lost 6 bases, and 4 bases stayed unmatched. The CDR3 loop spans 13 amino acids. CDR3 loop: CASSPWDSNEQFF. For the CDR3, the DNA is TGTGCCAGCAGTCCTTGGGACAGCAATGAGCAGTTCTTC.

This chain connects TRBV11-2 to TRBJ2-5, with a tentative D call TRBD2 (7 bases). CDR1 and CDR2 from the germline V gene are SGHAT and FQNNGV. The CDR3 is 17 amino acids. Trimming took off 0 bases at V and 5 bases at J, with 19 bases between the two ends. The CDR3 loop reads CASSLDWVVGGRETQYF. Written as DNA, the CDR3 is TGTGCCAGCAGCTTAGATTGGGTCGTGGGGGGGCGCGAGACCCAGTACTTC.

This clone appeared a few times. J is TRBJ1-4 and V is TRBV1; TRBD1 is the table's D call, not checked against the DNA. TRBV1 is labeled a pseudogene. The length of the CDR3 is 19 residues. This CDR3 is CTSSHLLNLGAPTNEKLFF. The DNA of the CDR3 is TGCACCAGCAGCCACCTTCTTAACCTTGGGGCTCCAACTAATGAAAAACTGTTTTTT.

The chain employs TRBV11-2 and TRBJ2-5; TRBD2 agrees at 10 bases. The CDR3 sequence is 16 residues long. Per the germline V gene, CDR1 is SGHAT and CDR2 is FQNNGV. Germline trimming cut 4 bases from V and 3 bases from J; bases unmatched to any gene: 8. In DNA, the CDR3 is TGTGCCAGCAGCTCCAACAGCGGGGGGGCCGAAGAGACCCAGTACTTC. This encodes CASSSNSGGAEETQYF.

The chain uses TRBV27 and TRBJ1-2, with TRBD1 matching 7 bases. In germline, CDR1 is MNHEY, CDR2 SMNVEV (reference sequence). Germline trimming cut 4 bases from V and 6 bases from J; bases unmatched to any gene: 5. The CDR3 is made up of 13 amino acids. This CDR3 is CASSSGGRNGYTF. The CDR3 DNA reads TGTGCCAGCAGTTCAGGGGGGCGAAATGGCTACACCTTC.

This clone was observed a few times. The rearrangement joins TRBV7-8 to TRBJ2-6; perhaps TRBD1 as D (5 bases). The CDR3 has 15 residues. Germline-derived CDR1 and CDR2 are SGHVS and FQNEAQ. V was clipped by 6 bases and J by 0 bases, with 9 bases between them. The DNA for the CDR3 is TGTGCCAGCAGGCGCAGGGTCTCTGGGGCCAACGTCCTGACTTTC. Amino acid sequence: CASRRRVSGANVLTF. Together with reference TRBV7-8 and TRBJ2-6, the CDR3 gives the full variable domain: GAGVSQSPRYKVAKRGQDVALRCDPISGHVSLFWYQQALGQGPEFLTYFQNEAQLDKSGLPSDRFFAERPEGSVSTLKIQRTQQEDSAVYLCASRRRVSGANVLTFGAGSRLTVL.

Remarks on this clone: The same CDR3 arises from other DNA sequences in this sample as well. The chain carries TRBV6-5 and TRBJ2-7; 11 bases match TRBD1. This CDR3 region has 15 residues. The V segment lost 6 bases and the J segment 4 bases; nucleotides outside the gene matches: 8. Germline V gives CDR1 MNHEY, CDR2 SVGAGI. This CDR3 reads CASSPGQGARYEQYF. DNA for the CDR3: TGTGCCAGCAGCCCCGGACAGGGGGCTAGGTACGAGCAGTACTTC.

The chain uses TRBV25-1 and TRBJ1-1, with D perhaps matching TRBD1 (6 bases). The CDR3 contains 13 residues. The V and J ends lost 6 bases and 0 bases respectively, with 8 bases between them. Looked up from germline, CDR1 is MGHDK and CDR2 is SYGVNS. CDR3 sequence (DNA): TGTGCCAGCAGAAGGACAGTGAACACTGAAGCTTTCTTT. It encodes CASRRTVNTEAFF.

This sequence joins TRBV5-1 and TRBJ1-3, with D tentatively TRBD1 (6 bases). Trimming took off 2 bases at V and 4 bases at J, with 10 bases between the two ends. The CDR3 contains 14 residues. Germline values: CDR1 SGHRS, CDR2 YFSETQ. Here the CDR3 DNA reads TGCGCCAGCAGCTTCGATACAGGGGGAAACACCATATATTTT. Its translation: CASSFDTGGNTIYF.

This clone was recorded once. The chain joins TRBV15 to TRBJ1-2; D not resolved. The CDR3 loop spans 14 amino acids. V lost 0 bases and J 8 bases, leaving 13 bases between the germline ends. Germline V gene sequence: CDR1 LNHNV, CDR2 YYDKDF (reference sequence). This chain's CDR3 is CATSRDLVSGGYTF. CDR3 nucleotide sequence: TGTGCCACCAGCAGAGATTTGGTCAGCGGGGGCTACACCTTC.

This clone was counted a few times. Germline and junction disagree at one end, which may indicate a read error. The chain employs TRBV7-2 and TRBJ1-6; D remains unclear. The CDR3 is made up of 12 amino acids. Germline CDR1 is SGHTA and CDR2 is FQGNSA. In DNA form, the CDR3 reads TGTGCCAGCAGCTTAGCGGTCGGGGTTTTCTCCTTT. Translated, it gives CASSLAVGVFSF.

The chain uses TRBV2 and TRBJ1-1; tentatively, D is TRBD1 (5 bases). The V gene lost 6 bases and the J gene lost 0 bases, with 11 bases spanning the gap. Germline V gene lookup returns CDR1 SNHLY and CDR2 FYNNEI. The CDR3 length is 14 residues. As DNA, the CDR3 is TGTGCCAGCAGGGTACAGGAGATGAACACTGAAGCTTTCTTT. As protein: CASRVQEMNTEAFF.

This clone was observed a handful of times. The chain is built from TRBV7-9 and TRBJ2-3; D is perhaps TRBD1 (7 bases). The length of the CDR3 is 14 residues. The germline V gene has CDR1 SEHNR and CDR2 FQNEAQ (reference sequence). V was clipped by 5 bases and J by 4 bases, with 13 bases between them. This CDR3 reads CASSPQGRPDTQYF. As DNA, the CDR3 is TGTGCCAGCAGCCCACAGGGGAGGCCAGATACGCAGTATTTT.

The chain joins TRBV2 to TRBJ2-5; 9 positions agree with TRBD1. The length of the CDR3 is 15 residues. V lost 4 bases and J lost 4; bases outside the gene matches: 7. CDR1 and CDR2 (germline): SNHLY, FYNNEI. CDR3 loop: CASSVGTGSRETQYF. The CDR3 coding sequence is TGTGCCAGCAGTGTCGGGACAGGGTCCAGAGAGACCCAGTACTTC.

A few counts support this clone. The rearrangement uses TRBV6-5 and TRBJ1-4, with D perhaps TRBD1 (5 bases). CDR1 MNHEY and CDR2 SVGAGI come from the germline V gene. V was clipped by 0 bases and J by 4 bases, with 9 bases between them. The CDR3 length is 15 residues. The CDR3 spells CASSYSWGNNEKLFF. The DNA for the CDR3 is TGTGCCAGCAGTTACTCGTGGGGCAATAATGAAAAACTGTTTTTT.

This rearrangement joins TRBV6-5 to TRBJ1-2, with 10 bases fitting TRBD1. J gave up 4 bases and V 5 bases, and 4 bases lay outside the gene matches. CDR1 and CDR2 from the germline V gene are MNHEY and SVGAGI. CDR3 length equals 14 residues. For the CDR3, the DNA is TGTGCCAGCAGTGACAGGGGGCGTAGCTATGGCTACACCTTC. The encoded protein is CASSDRGRSYGYTF.

The chain links TRBV14 to TRBJ2-7; 12 bases are shared with TRBD1. This CDR3 region has 18 residues. After removal of 2 bases from V and 0 bases from J, the junction contained 8 bases not matched to a gene. Germline V lookup: CDR1 SGHDN, CDR2 FVKESK. This CDR3 reads CASSQRDRGLGYSYEQYF. For the CDR3, the DNA is TGTGCCAGCAGCCAACGGGACAGGGGGCTCGGCTACTCCTACGAGCAGTACTTC.

V usage is TRBV18 and J usage is TRBJ2-5; D remains ambiguous. Between the trimmed V and J ends, which lost 3 bases and 0 bases, there was a span of 8 bases. CDR3 length: 14 residues. CDR1 and CDR2 (germline): KGHSH, LQKENI. CDR3 sequence reads: CASSPLGNQETQYF. CDR3 in DNA: TGTGCCAGCTCACCTTTGGGCAACCAAGAGACCCAGTACTTC.

This clone was counted a few times. The chain is built from TRBV2 and TRBJ1-5, with D unclear. V lost 7 bases and J lost 2, with 12 bases in between. This CDR3 has 14 amino acids. Germline CDR1 and CDR2: SNHLY and FYNNEI. This CDR3 reads CASTDRTRNQPQHF. In DNA, the CDR3 is TGTGCCAGCACAGACCGGACTCGCAATCAGCCCCAGCATTTT.

This clone occurred a few times. The chain links TRBV7-8 to TRBJ2-6, with D possibly TRBD2 on 7 matching bases. CDR1 and CDR2 (germline): SGHVS, FQNEAQ. This CDR3 region has 20 residues. The V end was cut by 5 bases, the J end by 0 bases, with 23 bases between. The CDR3 DNA is TGTGCCAGCAGCCCCCTACCTCGCGGGGGCCTTTTCTCTGGGGCCAACGTCCTGACTTTC. It encodes CASSPLPRGGLFSGANVLTF.